The following is a T cell receptor (beta chain) sequence with its context. The target antigen is unknown. The record originates from a study of cytomegalovirus exposure and HLA in healthy donors. Clones were read by immunoSEQ multiplex PCR, and TCRdb kept only the in-frame ones, dropping some. The sample consists of 150,000 to 170,000 clones, about 88% of them appearing once. The ends lost 7 bases at V and 5 bases at J; junction bases unmatched: 7. The CDR3 has 15 amino acids. The germline gives CDR1 LNHDA, CDR2 SQIVND (reference sequence). Separation from the roughly 680-subject first cohort characterized the 120-subject validation cohort, to which the donors belonged. Study observations and caveats: Subsequent analysis revealed that first-cohort TCR clusters tended to co-occur in the approximately 120 validation repertoires. A classifier reportedly called cytomegalovirus status with high sensitivity and specificity.

Sequencing was done on a sample of PBMCs. The rearrangement joins TRBV19 to TRBJ2-1, with 11 nucleotides matching TRBD2. The TCR sequence derives from a man between 18 and 29 years old in good health and CMV-seropositive. CDR3 in DNA: TGTGCCAGTACCACTAGCGGGAGCGGCCACAATGAGCAGTTCTTC. It codes for CASTTSGSGHNEQFF. Full variable domain (remainder filled in from reference TRBV19 and TRBJ2-1): DGGITQSPKYLFRKEGQNVTLSCEQNLNHDAMYWYRQDPGQGLRLIYYSQIVNDFQKGDIAEGYSVSREKKESFPLTVTSAQKNPTAFYLCASTTSGSGHNEQFFGPGTRLTVL.